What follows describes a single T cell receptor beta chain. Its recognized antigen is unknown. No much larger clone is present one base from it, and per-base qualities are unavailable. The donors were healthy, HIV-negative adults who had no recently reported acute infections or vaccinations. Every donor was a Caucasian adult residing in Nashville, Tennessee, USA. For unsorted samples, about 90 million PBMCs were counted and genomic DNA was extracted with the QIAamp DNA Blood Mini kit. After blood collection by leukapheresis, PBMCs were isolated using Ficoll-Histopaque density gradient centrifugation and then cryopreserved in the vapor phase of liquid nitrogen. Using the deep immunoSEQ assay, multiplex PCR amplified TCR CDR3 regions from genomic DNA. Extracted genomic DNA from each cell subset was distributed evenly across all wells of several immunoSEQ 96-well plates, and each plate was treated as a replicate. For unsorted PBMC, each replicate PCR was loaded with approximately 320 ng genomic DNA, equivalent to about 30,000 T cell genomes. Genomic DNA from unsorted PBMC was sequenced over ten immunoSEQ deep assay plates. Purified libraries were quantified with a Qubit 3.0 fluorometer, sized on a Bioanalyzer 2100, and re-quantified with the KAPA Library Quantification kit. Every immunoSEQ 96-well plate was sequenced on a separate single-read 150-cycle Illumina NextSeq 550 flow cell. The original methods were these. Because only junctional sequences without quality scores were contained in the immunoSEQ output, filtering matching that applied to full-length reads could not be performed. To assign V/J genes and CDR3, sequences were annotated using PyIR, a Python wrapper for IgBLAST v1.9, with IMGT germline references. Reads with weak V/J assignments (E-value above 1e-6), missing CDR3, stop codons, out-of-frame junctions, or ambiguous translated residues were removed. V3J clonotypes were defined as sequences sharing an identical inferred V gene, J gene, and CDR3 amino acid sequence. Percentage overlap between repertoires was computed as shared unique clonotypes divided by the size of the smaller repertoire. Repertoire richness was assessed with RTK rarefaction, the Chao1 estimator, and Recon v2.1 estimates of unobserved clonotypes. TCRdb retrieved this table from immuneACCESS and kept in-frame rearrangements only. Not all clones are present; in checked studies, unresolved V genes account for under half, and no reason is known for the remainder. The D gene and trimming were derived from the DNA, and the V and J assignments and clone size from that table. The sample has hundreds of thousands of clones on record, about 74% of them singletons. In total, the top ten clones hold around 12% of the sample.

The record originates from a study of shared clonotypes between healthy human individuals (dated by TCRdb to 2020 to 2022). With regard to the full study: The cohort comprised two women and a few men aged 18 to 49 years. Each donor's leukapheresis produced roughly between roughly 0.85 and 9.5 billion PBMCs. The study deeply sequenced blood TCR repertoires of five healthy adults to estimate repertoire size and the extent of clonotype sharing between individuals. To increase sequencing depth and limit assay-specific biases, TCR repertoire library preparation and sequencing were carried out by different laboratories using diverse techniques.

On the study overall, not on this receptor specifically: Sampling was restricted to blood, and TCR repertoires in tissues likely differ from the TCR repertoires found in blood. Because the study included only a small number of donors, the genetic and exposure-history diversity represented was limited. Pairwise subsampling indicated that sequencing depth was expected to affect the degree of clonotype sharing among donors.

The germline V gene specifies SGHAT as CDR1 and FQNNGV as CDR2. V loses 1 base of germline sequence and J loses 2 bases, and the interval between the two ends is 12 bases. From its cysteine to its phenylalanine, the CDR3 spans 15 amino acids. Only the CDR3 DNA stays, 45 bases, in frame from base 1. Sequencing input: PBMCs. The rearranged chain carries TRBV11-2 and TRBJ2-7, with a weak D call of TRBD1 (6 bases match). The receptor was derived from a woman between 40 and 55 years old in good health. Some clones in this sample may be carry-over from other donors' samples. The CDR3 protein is CASSLAGQPTYEQYF. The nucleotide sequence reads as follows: TGTGCCAGCAGCTTAGCCGGACAGCCTACCTACGAGCAGTACTTC.